These 20 T cell receptor beta chains were all obtained from the same sample, sequenced in a study of vaccination effects on CD4 cells after COVID-19. Sequenced by immunoSEQ multiplex PCR; TCRdb stores in-frame clones only, minus some. The sample has about 24,000 clones, over 70% seen once; the top ten hold about a tenth. ViraFEST expansion of antigen-specific CD4+ T cells with viral peptide pools preceded sequencing. Once cultured for roughly ten days, the cells underwent separation to obtain CD4+ T cells. According to the study, vaccine recipients showed no prior SARS-CoV-2 infection and negative nucleocapsid antibodies. Their antigens are not known. The sequencing here drew on CD4+ T cells from PBMCs cultured with HCoV-NL63 spike peptides, taken before COVID-19 vaccination. The receptors were sampled from a human donor who received a COVID-19 vaccine.

This clone was recorded once. The gene calls are TRBV3-1 (or the pseudogene TRBV3-2) and TRBJ2-3; D gene unclear. The CDR3 has 14 residues. The germline V gene encodes CDR1 LGHDT and CDR2 YNNKEL (reference sequence). V was trimmed by 2 bases and J by 2 bases, leaving 8 bases between them. The CDR3 loop is CASSQMLATDTQYF. Written as DNA, the CDR3 is TGTGCCAGCAGCCAAATGCTCGCCACAGATACGCAGTATTTT.

The chain carries TRBV18 and TRBJ1-2, with 7 bases aligning to TRBD1. The CDR3 sequence is 15 residues long. After removal of 2 bases from V and 1 base from J, the junction contained 4 bases not matched to a gene. CDR1 is KGHSH and CDR2 is LQKENI in the germline V gene. In DNA, the CDR3 is TGTGCCAGCTCACCAAGGACAGGTGTTAACTATGGCTACACCTTC. It codes for CASSPRTGVNYGYTF.

V is TRBV5-1 and J is TRBJ2-3; 7 bases are shared with TRBD1. V shed 4 bases, J shed 6 bases, and the junction held 11 bases outside the gene matches. Germline CDR1 and CDR2: SGHRS and YFSETQ. The CDR3 has 15 amino acids. The DNA of the CDR3 is TGCGCCAGCAGCCCAAATACAGGGGAACGGGATACGCAGTATTTT. Translated, it gives CASSPNTGERDTQYF.

This clone was seen only a few times. The genes are TRBV14 and TRBJ2-2; D is perhaps TRBD2 (7 bases). The CDR3 is made up of 15 amino acids. Per germline, CDR1 SGHDN and CDR2 FVKESK. Trimming removed 4 bases from V and 5 bases from J, with 14 bases in between. The chain's CDR3 is CASSPWGGVTGELFF. The CDR3 DNA follows: TGTGCCAGCAGCCCCTGGGGGGGCGTTACCGGGGAGCTGTTTTTT.

The chain employs TRBV5-1 and TRBJ2-7; the match to TRBD2 covers 13 bases. CDR1 SGHRS and CDR2 YFSETQ come from the germline V gene. This CDR3 has 19 amino acids. The trim removed 4 bases at V and 4 bases at J, leaving 17 bases unmatched. The CDR3 DNA reads TGCGCCAGCAGCACGGGACAGGTGGGACTAGCGGGATCGATTTACGAGCAGTACTTC. Protein: CASSTGQVGLAGSIYEQYF.

This clone was recorded a few times. V usage is TRBV2 and J usage is TRBJ1-2; TRBD1 matches 8 bases. V lost 5 bases and J lost 6; bases outside the gene matches: 5. The germline V gene encodes CDR1 SNHLY and CDR2 FYNNEI. The CDR3 loop spans 13 amino acids. CDR3 loop: CASSYRGLDGYTF. DNA of the CDR3: TGTGCCAGCAGTTACAGGGGGTTGGATGGCTACACCTTC.

The CDR3 reads CASSETFSTGELFF. The CDR3 nucleotides are TGTGCCAGCAGTGAGACTTTCTCTACCGGGGAGCTGTTTTTT. The gene calls are TRBV6-1 and TRBJ2-2, with no clear D. This CDR3 comprises 14 residues. Germline values: CDR1 MNHNS, CDR2 SASEGT. V was pared by 3 bases and J by 5 bases, with 10 bases between.

The V gene is TRBV3-1 (or the pseudogene TRBV3-2), the J gene TRBJ2-5, with TRBD2 matching over 12 bases. Germline assignment: CDR1 LGHDT and CDR2 YNNKEL (reference sequence). The CDR3 runs 16 residues. V lost 1 base, J lost 5 bases, and 5 bases stayed unmatched. DNA of the CDR3: TGTGCCAGCAGCCAAGGACTAGCGGGGGAGGGGGAGACCCAGTACTTC. Its translation: CASSQGLAGEGETQYF.

By share of the sample, this clone is medium-sized. The rearrangement uses TRBV7-9 and TRBJ2-5, with 11 bases matching TRBD2. V lost 3 bases and J lost 5; bases outside the gene matches: 2. There are 14 residues in the CDR3. Germline V CDR1 and CDR2: SEHNR, FQNEAQ (reference sequence). The DNA of the CDR3 is TGTGCCAGCAGCTTTAGCGGGGGGGCGGAGACCCAGTACTTC. Translating gives CASSFSGGAETQYF.

This clone was seen a single time. The J gene is TRBJ2-7, the V gene TRBV19; TRBD2 matches at 12 bases. The CDR3 runs 18 residues. The V segment lost 1 base and the J segment 7 bases; nucleotides outside the gene matches: 14. Germline assignment: CDR1 LNHDA and CDR2 SQIVND (reference sequence). CDR3 sequence: CASSIVLTTLGLAGEQYF. In nucleotides, the CDR3 is TGTGCCAGTAGTATAGTCCTTACCACACTCGGACTAGCGGGAGAGCAGTACTTC.

The chain links TRBV7-9 to TRBJ2-3, with D tentatively TRBD1 (6 bases). This CDR3 is 13 amino acids long. V lost 7 bases and J lost 4, with 12 bases in between. From germline, CDR1 is SEHNR and CDR2 FQNEAQ (reference sequence). CDR3 region: CASKSSGADTQYF. Here the CDR3 DNA reads TGTGCCAGCAAAAGTTCAGGGGCAGATACGCAGTATTTT. Variable domain in full (rest from reference TRBV7-9 and TRBJ2-3): DTGVSQNPRHKITKRGQNVTFRCDPISEHNRLYWYRQTLGQGPEFLTYFQNEAQLEKSRLLSDRFSAERPKGSFSTLEIQRTEQGDSAMYLCASKSSGADTQYFGPGTRLTVL.

The chain links TRBV18 to TRBJ1-2; D may be TRBD1 (5 bases). CDR1 and CDR2 (germline): KGHSH, LQKENI. Trimming took 5 bases from V and 2 from J, leaving 12 bases between them. This CDR3 is 14 amino acids long. CDR3 residues: CASSWQGFNYGYTF. As DNA, the CDR3 is TGTGCCAGCTCATGGCAGGGATTCAACTATGGCTACACCTTC.

This clone was counted a few times. Here the CDR3 reads CASSLDSNNSPLHF. The DNA of the CDR3 is TGTGCCAGCAGCTTAGACAGCAATAATTCACCCCTCCACTTT. The chain joins TRBV7-2 to TRBJ1-6; D remains unclear. The CDR3 covers 14 residues. Germline V lookup: CDR1 SGHTA, CDR2 FQGNSA. V shed 1 base and J shed 5 bases, with 6 bases lying between them. Together with reference TRBV7-2 and TRBJ1-6, the CDR3 gives the full variable domain: GAGVSQSPSNKVTEKGKDVELRCDPISGHTALYWYRQSLGQGLEFLIYFQGNSAPDKSGLPSDRFSAERTGGSVSTLTIQRTQQEDSAVYLCASSLDSNNSPLHFGNGTRLTVT.

The V and J genes are TRBV6-5 and TRBJ2-2; D is unclear. This CDR3 is built from 11 residues. In germline, CDR1 is MNHEY, CDR2 SVGAGI. The V gene lost 4 bases and the J gene lost 5 bases, with 2 bases spanning the gap. The chain's CDR3 is CASSLTGELFF. The CDR3 DNA reads as TGTGCCAGCAGTTTAACCGGGGAGCTGTTTTTT.

This sequence joins TRBV12-3 or TRBV12-4 and TRBJ2-2, with TRBD1 as a possible D gene (6 bases). V was clipped by 7 bases and J by 3 bases, with 6 bases between them. This CDR3 spans 12 amino acids. CDR3 sequence (DNA): TGTGCCAGCACAGGGGACACCGGGGAGCTGTTTTTT. Its translation: CASTGDTGELFF.

The chain links TRBV2 to TRBJ2-1; 8 positions agree with TRBD1. The CDR3 consists of 14 residues. Germline trimming cut 2 bases from V and 6 bases from J; bases unmatched to any gene: 3. CDR1 is SNHLY, CDR2 FYNNEI, per germline. Written as DNA, the CDR3 is TGTGCCAGCAGTGAAAACCAGGGGGCCAATGAGCAGTTCTTC. This sequence encodes CASSENQGANEQFF.

The V and J genes are TRBV19 and TRBJ2-7, with TRBD1 identical over 9 bases. This CDR3 region has 15 residues. The junction had 5 bases not matched to a gene; V was cut back by 5 bases and J by 0 bases. Germline V CDR1 and CDR2: LNHDA, SQIVND (reference sequence). CDR3 coding DNA: TGTGCCAGTAGTCGTGGACAGGGGAGCTCCTACGAGCAGTACTTC. It is translated as CASSRGQGSSYEQYF. Full variable domain (missing parts from reference TRBV19 and TRBJ2-7): DGGITQSPKYLFRKEGQNVTLSCEQNLNHDAMYWYRQDPGQGLRLIYYSQIVNDFQKGDIAEGYSVSREKKESFPLTVTSAQKNPTAFYLCASSRGQGSSYEQYFGPGTRLTVT.

This chain's CDR3 is CASSLDTGELFF. CDR3 nucleotide sequence: TGTGCCAGCAGCCTAGACACCGGGGAGCTGTTTTTT. The chain employs TRBV7-2 and TRBJ2-2, with unresolved D. Germline values: CDR1 SGHTA, CDR2 FQGNSA. The length of the CDR3 is 12 residues. V lost 5 bases and J 3 bases, leaving 4 bases between the germline ends.

In this sample, this clone turned up once. V usage is TRBV4-2 and J usage is TRBJ2-6, with D perhaps matching TRBD2 (7 bases). Germline V CDR1 and CDR2: LGHNA, YNFKEQ. CDR3 length: 16 amino acids. Trimming removed 0 bases from V and 3 bases from J, with 9 bases in between. The CDR3 is CASSQEGGDGANVLTF. The DNA for the CDR3 is TGTGCCAGCAGCCAAGAAGGGGGGGATGGGGCCAACGTCCTGACTTTC.

The rearrangement links TRBV19 to TRBJ2-7; 8 positions agree with TRBD1. Germline V gene lookup returns CDR1 LNHDA and CDR2 SQIVND (reference sequence). The CDR3 is made up of 14 amino acids. Trimming took 3 bases from V and 5 from J; bases not matched to a gene: 6. The CDR3 DNA reads as TGTGCCAGTAGTATTCAGGGGGCCCAGGACGAGCAGTACTTC. As protein: CASSIQGAQDEQYF.